This is a list of T cell receptor beta chains from one sample in a study of molecular identifiers for immune sequencing clone quantification. One entry per CDR3 protein, called by TCRdb with MiXCR from the PCR reads. Among just under 650,000 distinct CDR3 sequences listed, nearly 20% were seen once. Sequences were obtained from naive CD8+ T cells from blood, with Jurkat cell RNA spiked in. Receptor source: a human donor in good health. Some libraries in this study had Jurkat cell RNA spiked in. Both conserved end residues are part of each CDR3. The D gene is left open where the match is weak. For some rows the clone size is stated as once, few or many, or as a class when expanded; others skip it.

>.|.|TRBJ2-7|TRBV19|14
CASSKQGSAYEQYF
TGTGCCAGTAGTAAACAGGGTTCGGCCTACGAGCAGTACTTC
>TRBD2|.|TRBJ2-5|TRBV9|15
CASSPGGGRRETQYF
TGTGCCAGCAGCCCCGGGGGCGGGAGGAGGGAGACCCAGTACTTC
>.|many|TRBJ2-7|TRBV13|14
CASSPGGYAYEQYF
TGTGCCAGCAGCCCCGGGGGCTACGCCTACGAGCAGTACTTC
>TRBD2|many|TRBJ2-7|TRBV29-1|13
CSVVGLADYEQYF
TGCAGCGTTGTGGGACTAGCGGATTACGAGCAGTACTTC
>.|many|TRBJ1-1|TRBV10-3|15
CAISESMGFGTEAFF
TGTGCCATCAGTGAATCAATGGGTTTCGGCACTGAAGCTTTCTTT
>.|many|TRBJ1-2|TRBV20-1|13
CSARWTTSYGYTF
TGCAGTGCTAGATGGACAACCAGCTATGGCTACACCTTC
>TRBD1|.|TRBJ2-5|TRBV19|13
CATQQGIQETQYF
TGTGCCACTCAACAGGGGATCCAAGAGACCCAGTACTTC
>.|.|TRBJ1-2|TRBV2|14
CASTTDGGIYGYTF
TGTGCCAGCACCACCGATGGCGGCATCTATGGCTACACCTTC
>.|many|TRBJ1-5|TRBV27|15
CASSLLGRSNQPQHF
TGTGCCAGCAGTTTGTTAGGACGGAGCAATCAGCCCCAGCATTTT
>TRBD1|.|TRBJ1-1|TRBV2|16
CASSRPRTGEDTEASF
TGTGCCAGCAGCCGCCCCCGGACAGGGGAGGACACTGAAGCTTCCTTT
>.|few|TRBJ2-5|TRBV3-1|14
CASSQAGTPETQYF
TGTGCCAGCAGCCAAGCGGGGACCCCAGAGACCCAGTACTTC
>.|many|TRBJ1-2|TRBV12-3/TRBV12-4|15
CASSLGLQTNYGYTF
TGTGCCAGCAGTTTGGGGCTCCAGACTAACTATGGCTACACCTTC
>.|few|TRBJ2-3|TRBV6-1|15
CASSEGVTSTDTQYF
TGTGCCAGCAGTGAAGGTGTTACTAGCACAGATACGCAGTATTTT
>TRBD2|many|TRBJ2-1|TRBV4-2|13
CASSHLADNEQFF
TGTGCCAGCAGCCACCTAGCGGACAATGAGCAGTTCTTC
>TRBD2|few|TRBJ2-1|TRBV28|17
CASSPGTSGLSYNEQFF
TGTGCCAGCAGTCCTGGGACTAGCGGGCTATCGTACAATGAGCAGTTCTTC
>.|once|TRBJ2-7|TRBV7-2|11
CAISLSSDQYF
TGTGCCATCAGCTTAAGCTCAGACCAGTACTTC
>.|few|TRBJ2-5|TRBV12-5|16
CASGLVRSGDAETQYF
TGTGCTAGTGGTTTGGTAAGGAGTGGGGATGCGGAGACCCAGTACTTC
>.|many|TRBJ2-7|TRBV7-2|13
CASSNRQPYEQYF
TGTGCCAGCAGTAACAGGCAGCCCTACGAGCAGTACTTC
>.|many|TRBJ2-7|TRBV29-1|12
CSATGLDYEQYF
TGCAGCGCCACAGGCTTGGACTACGAGCAGTACTTC
>.|many|TRBJ2-3|TRBV14|15
CASSQNSVRTDTQYF
TGTGCCAGCAGCCAGAATAGTGTGCGCACAGATACGCAGTATTTT
>.|many|TRBJ2-5|TRBV6-1|13
CASSELRQETQYF
TGTGCCAGCAGTGAATTGCGGCAAGAGACCCAGTACTTC
>.|.|TRBJ2-5|TRBV7-9|15
CASSFTLGQKETQYF
TGTGCCAGCAGCTTTACCTTAGGTCAGAAAGAGACCCAGTACTTC
>.|.|TRBJ2-1|TRBV6-4|13
CASNDVPAGEQFF
TGTGCCAGCAATGACGTCCCCGCGGGTGAGCAGTTCTTC
>TRBD1|many|TRBJ1-2|TRBV4-2|16
CASSQDLSGGYYGYTF
TGTGCCAGCAGCCAAGATCTTTCAGGGGGCTACTATGGCTACACCTTC
>TRBD1|many|TRBJ2-2|TRBV28|15
CASSPWGRGTGELFF
TGTGCCAGCAGTCCCTGGGGCAGGGGGACCGGGGAGCTGTTTTTT
>TRBD1|many|TRBJ2-7|TRBV5-6|14
CASSWGQGAGEQYF
TGTGCCAGCAGCTGGGGACAGGGGGCGGGAGAGCAGTACTTC
>.|many|TRBJ2-3|TRBV2|19
CASSEVGTERPGGTDTQYF
TGTGCCAGCAGTGAAGTTGGTACGGAAAGGCCTGGGGGCACAGATACGCAGTATTTT